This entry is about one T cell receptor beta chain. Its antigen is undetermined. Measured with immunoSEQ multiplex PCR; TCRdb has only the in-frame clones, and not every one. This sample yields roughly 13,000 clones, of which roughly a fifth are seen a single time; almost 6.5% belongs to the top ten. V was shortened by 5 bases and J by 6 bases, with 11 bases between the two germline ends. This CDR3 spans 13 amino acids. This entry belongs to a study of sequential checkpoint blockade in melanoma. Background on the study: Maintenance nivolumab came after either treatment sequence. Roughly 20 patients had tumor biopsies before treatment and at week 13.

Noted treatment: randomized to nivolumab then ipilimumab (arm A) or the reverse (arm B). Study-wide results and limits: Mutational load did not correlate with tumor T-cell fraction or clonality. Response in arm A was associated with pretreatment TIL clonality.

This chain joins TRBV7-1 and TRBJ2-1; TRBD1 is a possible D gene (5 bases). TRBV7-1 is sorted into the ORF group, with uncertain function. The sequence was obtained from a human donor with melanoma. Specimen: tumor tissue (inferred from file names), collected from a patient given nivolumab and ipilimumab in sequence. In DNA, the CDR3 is TGTGCCAGCAGCGACAGTGATGGCAATGAGCAGTTCTTC. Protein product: CASSDSDGNEQFF.